The 6 T cell receptor beta chains in this list originate from one sample, sequenced in a study of T cells expressing NK-cell markers. TCRdb derives one entry per CDR3 protein from the 5' RACE reads, leaving out DNA. This table holds about 160,000 distinct CDR3 sequences. The specimen sequenced was blood T cells: a sorted CD56 or NKG2C T cell subset, CD4+ or CD8+ T cells, or bulk PBMC T cells (not recorded which). Receptors originate from a woman aged 18-69 years in good health.

The V gene is TRBV20-1, the J gene TRBJ1-1; the D call of TRBD1 rests on TCRdb alone, since no DNA is present to check it. The CDR3 is made up of 15 amino acids. Germline CDR1 and CDR2: DFQATT and SNEGSKA (reference sequence). CDR3 residues: CSAREPTTGGTEAFF.

This sequence joins TRBV12-3 or TRBV12-4 and TRBJ2-7; TCRdb returns TRBD1, unconfirmable since there is no DNA. CDR3 size: 13 residues. CDR3 loop: CASHEGETYEQYF.

The chain has TRBV6-5 and TRBJ2-3. The CDR3 runs to 14 residues. Looked up from germline, CDR1 is MNHEY and CDR2 is SVGAGI. CDR3 in amino acids: CASSSRSGVGTQYF.

The chain employs TRBV20-1 and TRBJ1-2; TCRdb's assignment of TRBD1 cannot be checked, as there is no DNA. This CDR3 comprises 12 residues. Germline loops: CDR1 DFQATT, CDR2 SNEGSKA (reference sequence). The CDR3 loop reads CSARGQTYGYTF.

The V and J genes are TRBV24-1 and TRBJ2-5; absent DNA, TCRdb's TRBD1 call cannot be checked. The germline V gene encodes CDR1 KGHDR and CDR2 SFDVKD. The CDR3 length is 15 residues. The CDR3 is CATSDSTAYQETQYF.

V is TRBV6-5 and J is TRBJ1-5; TCRdb gives TRBD1 as the D gene, but with no DNA this cannot be confirmed. Germline assignment: CDR1 MNHEY and CDR2 SVGAGI. The CDR3 totals 15 residues. The CDR3 spells CASSDSGTENQPQHF.